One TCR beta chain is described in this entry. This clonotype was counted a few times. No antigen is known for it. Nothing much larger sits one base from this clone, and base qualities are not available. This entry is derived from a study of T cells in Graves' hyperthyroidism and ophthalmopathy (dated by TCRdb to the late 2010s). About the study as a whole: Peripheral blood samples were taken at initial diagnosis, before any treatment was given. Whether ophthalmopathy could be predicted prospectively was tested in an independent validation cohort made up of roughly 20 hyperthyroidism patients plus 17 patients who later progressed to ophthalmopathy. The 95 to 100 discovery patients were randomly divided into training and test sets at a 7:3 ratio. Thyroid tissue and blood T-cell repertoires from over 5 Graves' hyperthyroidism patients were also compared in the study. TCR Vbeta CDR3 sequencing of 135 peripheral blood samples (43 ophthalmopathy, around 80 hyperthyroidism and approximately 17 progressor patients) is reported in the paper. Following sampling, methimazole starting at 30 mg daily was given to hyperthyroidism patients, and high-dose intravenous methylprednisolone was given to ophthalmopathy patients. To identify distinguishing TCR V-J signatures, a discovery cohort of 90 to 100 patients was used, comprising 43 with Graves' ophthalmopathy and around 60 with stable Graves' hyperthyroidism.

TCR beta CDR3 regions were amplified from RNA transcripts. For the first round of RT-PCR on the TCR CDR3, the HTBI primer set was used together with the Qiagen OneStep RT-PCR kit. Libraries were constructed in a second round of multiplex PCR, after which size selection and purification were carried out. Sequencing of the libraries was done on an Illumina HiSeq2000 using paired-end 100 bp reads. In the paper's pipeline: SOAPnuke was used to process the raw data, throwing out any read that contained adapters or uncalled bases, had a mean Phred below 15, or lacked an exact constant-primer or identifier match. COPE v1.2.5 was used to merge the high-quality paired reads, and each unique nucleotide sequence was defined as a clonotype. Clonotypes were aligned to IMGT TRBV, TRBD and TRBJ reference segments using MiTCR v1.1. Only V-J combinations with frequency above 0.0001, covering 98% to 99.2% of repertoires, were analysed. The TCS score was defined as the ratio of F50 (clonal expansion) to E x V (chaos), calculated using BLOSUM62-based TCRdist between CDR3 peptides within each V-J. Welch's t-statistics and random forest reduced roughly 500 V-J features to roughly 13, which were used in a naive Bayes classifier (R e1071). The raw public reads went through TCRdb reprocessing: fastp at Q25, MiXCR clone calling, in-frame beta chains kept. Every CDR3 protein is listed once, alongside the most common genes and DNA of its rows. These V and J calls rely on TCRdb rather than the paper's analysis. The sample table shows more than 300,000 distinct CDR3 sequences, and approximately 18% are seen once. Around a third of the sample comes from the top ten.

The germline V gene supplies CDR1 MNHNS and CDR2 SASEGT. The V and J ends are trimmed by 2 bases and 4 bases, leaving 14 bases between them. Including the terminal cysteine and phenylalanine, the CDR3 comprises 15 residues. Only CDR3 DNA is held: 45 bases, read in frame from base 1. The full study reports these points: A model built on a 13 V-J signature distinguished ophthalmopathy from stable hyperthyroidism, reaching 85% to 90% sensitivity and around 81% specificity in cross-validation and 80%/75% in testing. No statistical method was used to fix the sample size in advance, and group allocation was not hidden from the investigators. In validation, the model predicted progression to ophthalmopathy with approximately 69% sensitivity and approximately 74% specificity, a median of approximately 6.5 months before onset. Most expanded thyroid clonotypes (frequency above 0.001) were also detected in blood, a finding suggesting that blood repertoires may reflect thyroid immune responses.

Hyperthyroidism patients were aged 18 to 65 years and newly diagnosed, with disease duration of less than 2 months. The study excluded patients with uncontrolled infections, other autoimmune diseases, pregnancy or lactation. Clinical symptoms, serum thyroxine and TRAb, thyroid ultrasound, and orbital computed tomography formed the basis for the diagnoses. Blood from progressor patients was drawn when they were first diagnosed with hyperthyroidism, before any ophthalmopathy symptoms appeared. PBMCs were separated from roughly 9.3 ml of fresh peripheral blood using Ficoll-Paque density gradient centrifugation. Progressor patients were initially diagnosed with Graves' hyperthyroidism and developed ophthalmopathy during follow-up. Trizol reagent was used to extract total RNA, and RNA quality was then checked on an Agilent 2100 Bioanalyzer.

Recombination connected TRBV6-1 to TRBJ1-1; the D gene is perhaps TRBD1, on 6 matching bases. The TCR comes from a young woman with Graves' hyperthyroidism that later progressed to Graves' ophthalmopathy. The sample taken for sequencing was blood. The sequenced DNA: TGTGCCAGCAGTGAACCCGGGAGGGGGGGCACTGAAGCTTTCTTT. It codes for CASSEPGRGGTEAFF.